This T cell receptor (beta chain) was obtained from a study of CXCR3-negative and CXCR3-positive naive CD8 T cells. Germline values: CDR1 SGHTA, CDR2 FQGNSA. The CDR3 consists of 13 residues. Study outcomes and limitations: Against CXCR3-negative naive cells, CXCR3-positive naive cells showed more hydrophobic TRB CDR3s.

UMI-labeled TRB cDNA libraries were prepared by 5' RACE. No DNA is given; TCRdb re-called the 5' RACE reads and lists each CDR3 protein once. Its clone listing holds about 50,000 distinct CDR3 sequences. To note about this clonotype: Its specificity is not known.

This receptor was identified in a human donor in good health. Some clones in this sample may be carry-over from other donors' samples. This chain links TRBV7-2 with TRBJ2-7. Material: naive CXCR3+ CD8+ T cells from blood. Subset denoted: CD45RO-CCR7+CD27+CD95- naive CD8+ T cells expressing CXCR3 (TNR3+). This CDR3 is CASSLDYSYEQYF. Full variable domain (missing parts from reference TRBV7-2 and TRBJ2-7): GAGVSQSPSNKVTEKGKDVELRCDPISGHTALYWYRQSLGQGLEFLIYFQGNSAPDKSGLPSDRFSAERTGGSVSTLTIQRTQQEDSAVYLCASSLDYSYEQYFGPGTRLTVT.